A selection of T cell receptor beta chains follows, all from one sample in a study of ipilimumab plus nivolumab after autologous stem cell transplantation. Here immunoSEQ multiplex PCR was the method, and the copy in TCRdb shows in-frame clones only, minus some. The sample contains tens of thousands of clones, approximately 86% of which appear only once. Sequences were derived from PBMCs, sampled in a trial of ipilimumab plus nivolumab as post-transplant consolidation. These TCRs come from a male donor with diffuse large B-cell lymphoma. Both conserved end residues are part of each CDR3. D genes are given only for firm matches. Clone size is given for some rows only: seen once, a few or many times, or a class if the clone is expanded.

TRBV2,TRBJ1-6,-,TRBD1,TGTGCCGGCGGGGAGGGGACAGGGTCCAATAATTCACCCCTCCACTTT,CAGGEGTGSNNSPLHF
TRBV5-1,TRBJ2-5,-,TRBD1,TGCGCCAGCAGCCCCGGGACAGGGGGCTACCAAGAGACCCAGTACTTC,CASSPGTGGYQETQYF
TRBV6-1,TRBJ2-7,few,-,TGTGCCAGCAGTGAAGCGGGATCGGACGAGCAGTACTTC,CASSEAGSDEQYF
TRBV10-3,TRBJ2-7,-,-,TGTGCCATCAGTGAGTTGGTGACAATCGAGCAGTACTTC,CAISELVTIEQYF
TRBV7-2,TRBJ2-7,-,-,TGTGCCAGCGGGGTTGGAACTTACGAGCAGTACTTC,CASGVGTYEQYF
TRBV4-2,TRBJ1-4,-,TRBD1,TGTGCCAGCAGCCGCAACCTCCAGGGGGGCCCTGCAACTAATGAAAAACTGTTTTTT,CASSRNLQGGPATNEKLFF
TRBV5-5,TRBJ2-3,once,-,TGTGCCAGCAGGTCCGACACTTATACGCAGTATTTT,CASRSDTYTQYF
TRBV7-2,TRBJ2-5,few,TRBD2,TGTGCCAGCAGCTTTTCTAGCGGGGGAGAGACCCAGTACTTC,CASSFSSGGETQYF
TRBV7-9,TRBJ2-2,-,-,TGTGCCAGCAGCCCTCCCCCGAACACCGGGGAGCTGTTTTTT,CASSPPPNTGELFF
TRBV18,TRBJ1-1,-,-,TGTGCCAGCTCACCATCCCAGGGGCGGGACACTGAAGCTTTCTTT,CASSPSQGRDTEAFF
TRBV5-6,TRBJ1-2,-,-,TGTGCCAGCAGCTTTGGCCAGGGGCACGGCTACACCTTC,CASSFGQGHGYTF
TRBV7-2,TRBJ2-1,-,TRBD2,TGTGCCAGCAGCATTAGCGGGCCGCTAGACAATGAGCAGTTCTTC,CASSISGPLDNEQFF
TRBV7-2,TRBJ2-5,-,-,TGTGCCAGCAGCTTGTGGGGTGAGACCCAGTACTTC,CASSLWGETQYF
TRBV5-5,TRBJ2-5,-,TRBD2,TGTGCCAGCAGCCCCCCGGGGGTAGCCGGGGGGGGAGAGACCCAGTACTTC,CASSPPGVAGGGETQYF
TRBV15,TRBJ1-2,-,TRBD1,TGTGCCACCAGCACACGGACAGGGACAGTCTATGGCTACACCTTC,CATSTRTGTVYGYTF
TRBV6-1,TRBJ2-7,-,-,TGTGCCAGCAGTGGAATTACACCTCTGGGGGGCGAGCAGTACTTC,CASSGITPLGGEQYF
TRBV9,TRBJ1-4,-,-,TGTGCCAGCAGCGTACCGGGAGGTAATGAAAAACTGTTTTTT,CASSVPGGNEKLFF
TRBV7-8,TRBJ2-3,-,-,TGTGCCAGCACCTCCAGCCTCTTGGGCACAGATACGCAGTATTTT,CASTSSLLGTDTQYF
TRBV5-1,TRBJ2-2,-,TRBD1,TGCGCCAGCAACACACAACAGGGGGCTGGCGGGGAGCTGTTTTTT,CASNTQQGAGGELFF
TRBV6-1,TRBJ1-2,-,TRBD1,TGTGCCAGCACGGACAGGTTGGGTTATGGCTACACCTTC,CASTDRLGYGYTF
TRBV6-5,TRBJ2-3,-,-,TGTGCCAGCAGCGCCCAACGTACAGATACGCAGTATTTT,CASSAQRTDTQYF
TRBV11-2,TRBJ1-4,-,-,TGTGCCAGCAGCCCATGGGGGGCCGGTGAAAAACTGTTTTTT,CASSPWGAGEKLFF
TRBV19,TRBJ1-3,-,-,TGTGCCAGTAGTATACCGGGAACCTCTGGAAACACCATATATTTT,CASSIPGTSGNTIYF
TRBV19,TRBJ2-2,-,-,TGTGCCAGTAGGCTGGGGGATCGATCCGGGGAGCTGTTTTTT,CASRLGDRSGELFF
TRBV25-1,TRBJ1-6,-,TRBD1,TGTGCCAGCAGTGAAATGGGACAGGGAACCCCCCTCCACTTT,CASSEMGQGTPLHF
TRBV7-2,TRBJ2-5,-,TRBD2,TGTGCCAGCAGCTTAGGGGGAGGGTCGGAGACCCAGTACTTC,CASSLGGGSETQYF
TRBV7-9,TRBJ1-1,-,-,TGTGCCAGCAGCTTAGAACCGGGAGAATGGACTGAAGCTTTCTTT,CASSLEPGEWTEAFF
TRBV6-5,TRBJ2-3,-,TRBD1,TGTGCCAGCAGCCCGGCAGGGGGCGCTGATACGCAGTATTTT,CASSPAGGADTQYF
TRBV11-1,TRBJ1-3,-,TRBD1,TGTGCCAGCAGCTTCTATCGGGACAGTCCTGGAAACACCATATATTTT,CASSFYRDSPGNTIYF
TRBV2,TRBJ1-2,-,-,TGTGCCAGCAGTGTGCGGGGCGATGGCTACACCTTC,CASSVRGDGYTF
TRBV5-4,TRBJ2-2,-,-,TGTGCCAGCAGCCCCCCGGGGATATTGGACACCGGGGAGCTGTTTTTT,CASSPPGILDTGELFF
TRBV4-2,TRBJ1-6,-,-,TGTGCCAGCAGCCAAGTCGGAGGAGGGTTCAATAATTCACCCCTCCACTTT,CASSQVGGGFNNSPLHF
TRBV28,TRBJ2-7,-,-,TGTGCCAGCAGTTTAAACGAGCAGTACTTC,CASSLNEQYF
TRBV28,TRBJ1-4,-,-,TGTGTCACGCGGGGGGAGGCAGAAAAACTGTTTTTT,CVTRGEAEKLFF
TRBV5-1,TRBJ2-3,-,-,TGCGCCAGCAGCGCCGGACTGACGGCTACGCAGTATTTT,CASSAGLTATQYF
TRBV2,TRBJ2-2,-,TRBD2,TGTGCCAGCAGCCCACGGGGACTAGTCACCGGGGAGCTGTTTTTT,CASSPRGLVTGELFF
TRBV4-1,TRBJ1-1,-,-,TGCGCCAGCAGCCAACCACCAGGGACGAGCCAGAACACTGAAGCTTTCTTT,CASSQPPGTSQNTEAFF
TRBV2,TRBJ1-4,-,TRBD1,TGTGCCAGCAGTGAAACCCCCGGGGACAGGGCTGAAAAACTGTTTTTT,CASSETPGDRAEKLFF
TRBV6-5,TRBJ1-2,once,-,TGTGCTTCTAAGGGGAGGAATCCCCTCTATGGCTACACCTTC,CASKGRNPLYGYTF
TRBV7-9,TRBJ2-5,-,-,TGTGCCAGCAGCAAAACCGGGACAAGTCAAGAGACCCAGTACTTC,CASSKTGTSQETQYF
TRBV30,TRBJ2-7,-,-,TGTGCCTGGAGATACGGGTCCGCGGGCGAGCAGTACTTC,CAWRYGSAGEQYF
TRBV2,TRBJ1-2,-,-,TGTGCCAGCAGTGAAGGCTCGGGGGGAAGCTATGGCTACACCTTC,CASSEGSGGSYGYTF
TRBV30,TRBJ1-1,-,-,TGTGCCTGGAAAAGACCGAACACTGAAGCTTTCTTT,CAWKRPNTEAFF
TRBV18,TRBJ1-2,-,TRBD1,TGTGCCAGCTCACCGGGACAGGGTGAACTTGCGGTCTATGGCTACACCTTC,CASSPGQGELAVYGYTF
TRBV6-6,TRBJ1-5,-,-,TGTGCCAGCAGCGGTGACAGGCAGCCCCAGCATTTT,CASSGDRQPQHF
TRBV5-1,TRBJ1-4,-,TRBD1,TGCGCCAGCAGCTTAGGACAGGTTACAACTAATGAAAAACTGTTTTTT,CASSLGQVTTNEKLFF